The rows below give T cell receptor beta chains drawn from one sample of a study of CD8+ T cells in alopecia areata. The assay was immunoSEQ multiplex PCR, and TCRdb's table has in-frame clones only and misses some. The top ten clones hold approximately 0.9% of a sample with 150,000 to 200,000 clones, about 71% of them seen once. The sequencing used CD4+ T cells sorted from blood, collected at week 4, from a patient treated with tofacitinib. The origin of the receptors is a human donor with alopecia areata. Both conserved end residues are part of each CDR3. Fields, in order: V gene, CDR3 length, D gene, J gene, clone size, CDR3 protein, CDR3 DNA. D genes are given only for firm matches. Where a row states a size, it is once, few, many or the class of an expanded clone; other rows omit it.

V gene: TRBV4-3; CDR3 length: 13; D gene: -; J gene: TRBJ1-5; clone size: -; CDR3 protein: CASSQDLGQPQHF; CDR3 DNA: TGCGCCAGCAGCCAAGATCTCGGTCAGCCCCAGCATTTT
V gene: TRBV2; CDR3 length: 15; D gene: TRBD1; J gene: TRBJ2-3; clone size: -; CDR3 protein: CATAPGGYGTDTQYF; CDR3 DNA: TGTGCCACCGCCCCAGGGGGTTATGGCACAGATACGCAGTATTTT
V gene: TRBV7-2; CDR3 length: 18; D gene: TRBD1; J gene: TRBJ2-6; clone size: -; CDR3 protein: CASSLVGRGRSGANVLTF; CDR3 DNA: TGTGCCAGCAGCTTAGTGGGTAGGGGGCGGTCTGGGGCCAACGTCCTGACTTTC
V gene: TRBV23-1; CDR3 length: 16; D gene: TRBD1; J gene: TRBJ2-3; clone size: -; CDR3 protein: CASTHPDREFADTQYF; CDR3 DNA: TGCGCCAGCACCCACCCCGACAGGGAGTTTGCAGATACGCAGTATTTT
V gene: TRBV15; CDR3 length: 15; D gene: -; J gene: TRBJ1-2; clone size: few; CDR3 protein: CATSRERGAGYGYTF; CDR3 DNA: TGTGCCACCAGCAGAGAGCGGGGGGCGGGCTATGGCTACACCTTC
V gene: TRBV25-1; CDR3 length: 12; D gene: -; J gene: TRBJ1-6; clone size: once; CDR3 protein: CASSEYTRRFHF; CDR3 DNA: TGTGCCAGCAGTGAATACACCAGAAGGTTCCACTTT
V gene: TRBV30; CDR3 length: 13; D gene: TRBD1; J gene: TRBJ1-6; clone size: -; CDR3 protein: CAWSGQALSPLHF; CDR3 DNA: TGTGCCTGGTCGGGACAGGCACTTTCACCCCTCCACTTT
V gene: TRBV18; CDR3 length: 12; D gene: -; J gene: TRBJ2-2; clone size: few; CDR3 protein: CASSKETGELFF; CDR3 DNA: TGTGCCAGCTCCAAAGAGACCGGGGAGCTGTTTTTT
V gene: TRBV30; CDR3 length: 13; D gene: -; J gene: TRBJ2-7; clone size: -; CDR3 protein: CAWSRPPTYEQYF; CDR3 DNA: TGTGCCTGGAGCCGACCGCCAACCTACGAGCAGTACTTC
V gene: TRBV29-1; CDR3 length: 13; D gene: -; J gene: TRBJ1-6; clone size: -; CDR3 protein: CSVAGAGGSPLHF; CDR3 DNA: TGCAGCGTGGCCGGGGCCGGGGGTTCACCCCTCCACTTT
V gene: TRBV6-5; CDR3 length: 14; D gene: -; J gene: TRBJ1-1; clone size: -; CDR3 protein: CASSYVADNTEAFF; CDR3 DNA: TGTGCCAGCAGTTACGTGGCAGACAACACTGAAGCTTTCTTT
V gene: TRBV30; CDR3 length: 13; D gene: -; J gene: TRBJ1-5; clone size: few; CDR3 protein: CAWSVGGNQPQHF; CDR3 DNA: TGTGCCTGGAGTGTAGGAGGCAATCAGCCCCAGCATTTT
V gene: TRBV29-1; CDR3 length: 13; D gene: -; J gene: TRBJ1-5; clone size: -; CDR3 protein: CSVSPGVNQPQHF; CDR3 DNA: TGCAGCGTTTCTCCCGGGGTGAATCAGCCCCAGCATTTT
V gene: TRBV29-1; CDR3 length: 17; D gene: TRBD1; J gene: TRBJ1-2; clone size: few; CDR3 protein: CSVEGDRGRTARDGYTF; CDR3 DNA: TGCAGCGTTGAGGGAGACAGGGGAAGGACCGCCCGGGACGGCTACACCTTC
V gene: TRBV9; CDR3 length: 13; D gene: -; J gene: TRBJ2-1; clone size: -; CDR3 protein: CASSVVGIGEQFF; CDR3 DNA: TGTGCCAGCAGCGTAGTTGGAATCGGTGAGCAGTTCTTC
V gene: TRBV15; CDR3 length: 16; D gene: -; J gene: TRBJ1-5; clone size: -; CDR3 protein: CATKELGGGSNQPQHF; CDR3 DNA: TGTGCCACTAAAGAACTGGGCGGCGGTAGCAATCAGCCCCAGCATTTT
V gene: TRBV7-8; CDR3 length: 14; D gene: -; J gene: TRBJ2-7; clone size: -; CDR3 protein: CASRPRGYSYEQYF; CDR3 DNA: TGTGCCAGCAGGCCCCGGGGGTACTCCTACGAGCAGTACTTC
V gene: TRBV30; CDR3 length: 13; D gene: -; J gene: TRBJ2-5; clone size: -; CDR3 protein: CAWMAWGKETQYF; CDR3 DNA: TGTGCCTGGATGGCGTGGGGGAAAGAGACCCAGTACTTC
V gene: TRBV6-8; CDR3 length: 13; D gene: TRBD1; J gene: TRBJ2-1; clone size: -; CDR3 protein: CASSSTGGQEQFF; CDR3 DNA: TGTGCCAGCAGCTCGACAGGGGGCCAGGAGCAGTTCTTC
V gene: TRBV6-6; CDR3 length: 16; D gene: TRBD2; J gene: TRBJ2-5; clone size: once; CDR3 protein: CASRGLAGGGQETQYF; CDR3 DNA: TGTGCCAGCAGGGGACTAGCGGGGGGCGGTCAAGAGACCCAGTACTTC
V gene: TRBV6-5; CDR3 length: 15; D gene: -; J gene: TRBJ1-6; clone size: -; CDR3 protein: CASSSGPSLSSPLHF; CDR3 DNA: TGTGCCAGCAGTTCCGGACCGAGCCTAAGTTCACCCCTCCACTTT
V gene: TRBV29-1; CDR3 length: 12; D gene: -; J gene: TRBJ2-5; clone size: -; CDR3 protein: CSISEAQETQYF; CDR3 DNA: TGCAGCATCAGCGAGGCCCAAGAGACCCAGTACTTC
V gene: TRBV10-3; CDR3 length: 15; D gene: -; J gene: TRBJ1-3; clone size: many; CDR3 protein: CAIGSQSSSGNTIYF; CDR3 DNA: TGTGCCATCGGGTCTCAGAGCAGCTCTGGAAACACCATATATTTT
V gene: TRBV7-9; CDR3 length: 14; D gene: TRBD1; J gene: TRBJ2-5; clone size: -; CDR3 protein: CASSRTTGWKTQYF; CDR3 DNA: TGTGCCAGCAGCAGAACGACAGGGTGGAAGACCCAGTACTTC
V gene: TRBV29-1; CDR3 length: 12; D gene: -; J gene: TRBJ2-1; clone size: -; CDR3 protein: CSARVGYNEQFF; CDR3 DNA: TGCAGCGCGCGGGTGGGATACAATGAGCAGTTCTTC
V gene: TRBV7-6; CDR3 length: 14; D gene: -; J gene: TRBJ2-5; clone size: few; CDR3 protein: CASSFGGSQETQYF; CDR3 DNA: TGTGCCAGCAGCTTTGGGGGAAGCCAAGAGACCCAGTACTTC
V gene: TRBV29-1; CDR3 length: 13; D gene: -; J gene: TRBJ1-2; clone size: -; CDR3 protein: CSVARGGVYGYTF; CDR3 DNA: TGCAGCGTCGCGCGAGGAGGGGTCTATGGCTACACCTTC
V gene: TRBV25-1; CDR3 length: 13; D gene: -; J gene: TRBJ1-2; clone size: -; CDR3 protein: CASTPGGRGGYTF; CDR3 DNA: TGTGCCAGCACTCCGGGGGGCAGGGGTGGCTACACCTTC
V gene: TRBV15; CDR3 length: 16; D gene: -; J gene: TRBJ1-3; clone size: -; CDR3 protein: CATSRDRGAGGNTIYF; CDR3 DNA: TGTGCCACCAGCAGAGATCGGGGGGCAGGTGGAAACACCATATATTTT
V gene: TRBV4-2; CDR3 length: 16; D gene: TRBD1; J gene: TRBJ2-5; clone size: -; CDR3 protein: CASSPRDRGGVETQYF; CDR3 DNA: TGTGCCAGCAGCCCCCGGGACAGGGGTGGTGTAGAGACCCAGTACTTC
V gene: TRBV5-1; CDR3 length: 13; D gene: -; J gene: TRBJ2-4; clone size: -; CDR3 protein: CASSALEGNIQYF; CDR3 DNA: TGCGCCAGCAGCGCACTAGAAGGGAACATTCAGTACTTC
V gene: TRBV5-6; CDR3 length: 15; D gene: -; J gene: TRBJ1-3; clone size: -; CDR3 protein: CASSLPGQVENTIYF; CDR3 DNA: TGTGCCAGCAGCCTACCCGGCCAAGTAGAAAACACCATATATTTT
V gene: TRBV29-1; CDR3 length: 13; D gene: -; J gene: TRBJ2-2; clone size: -; CDR3 protein: CSVGQGFTGELFF; CDR3 DNA: TGCAGCGTTGGGCAGGGGTTCACCGGGGAGCTGTTTTTT
V gene: TRBV29-1; CDR3 length: 14; D gene: TRBD2; J gene: TRBJ2-3; clone size: -; CDR3 protein: CSVGAGGRADTQYF; CDR3 DNA: TGCAGCGTTGGCGCGGGGGGCAGGGCAGATACGCAGTATTTT
V gene: TRBV29-1; CDR3 length: 12; D gene: -; J gene: TRBJ2-5; clone size: -; CDR3 protein: CSVGQFQETQYF; CDR3 DNA: TGCAGCGTTGGACAGTTCCAAGAGACCCAGTACTTC
V gene: TRBV30; CDR3 length: 11; D gene: -; J gene: TRBJ1-2; clone size: few; CDR3 protein: CAWSVLDGYTF; CDR3 DNA: TGTGCCTGGAGTGTACTTGATGGCTACACCTTC
V gene: TRBV4-1; CDR3 length: 14; D gene: -; J gene: TRBJ1-2; clone size: -; CDR3 protein: CASSLSGTAYGYTF; CDR3 DNA: TGCGCCAGCAGCCTTTCGGGGACCGCCTATGGCTACACCTTC